The sequence of this TCR beta chain was determined in a study of beta chain features in type 1 diabetes. Turning to the study itself: The number of sorted cells examined across all samples was some 99,000,000. Study-level points and caveats: The study found moderately but significantly shorter TCRB CDR3s in all four CD4+ subsets of Type 1 diabetes patients.

Every isolated RNA sample was fully reverse transcribed, so sequencing captured expressed TCRB transcripts. Sequencing was performed with immunoSEQ multiplex PCR; in TCRdb, only in-frame clones are kept and a portion is missing. Here the sample spans approximately 260,000 clones, 20% to 25% being singletons. By way of CD45RO/CCR7/CD25/CD127/CD95/CD27, the CD4+ regulatory, stem cell-like memory, central memory and naive cells were sorted. Purity (above 98%) was reached by all sorted populations. The CDR3 extends over 15 amino acids. The V gene's germline CDR1 is WNHNN and CDR2 SYGVQD (reference sequence). J lost 5 bases, V lost 3 bases, and 4 bases had no gene match. With regard to this clone: Antigen specificity is unknown.

The chain combines TRBV10-1 with TRBJ2-5, with 12 bases lining up with TRBD2. Material for sequencing was naive CD4+ T cells from blood. The TCR comes from a woman under 40 with type 1 diabetes. CDR3 protein: CASSELAGGAETQYF. CDR3 DNA: TGCGCCAGCAGTGAACTAGCGGGAGGAGCGGAGACCCAGTACTTC.